Following are 4 T cell receptor beta chains from one sample sequenced in a study of T cells in Graves' hyperthyroidism and ophthalmopathy. RNA transcripts provided the source from which TCR beta CDR3 regions were amplified. Carried out on the TCR CDR3, a first-round RT-PCR used the HTBI primer set. TCRdb used MiXCR to reprocess the multiplex PCR reads, holding one entry per CDR3 protein. The sample contains 640,000 or so distinct CDR3 sequences, more than 13% of which appear only once. The sample consisted of blood. The receptors here all came from a woman aged 18-30 years with Graves' ophthalmopathy.

The J gene is TRBJ1-4, the V gene TRBV25-1; D remains unclear. The CDR3 sequence is 17 residues long. Trimming pared 1 base from V and 2 bases from J, leaving 14 bases between. The germline gives CDR1 MGHDK, CDR2 SYGVNS. CDR3 residues: CASSEFGRGLTNEKLFF. CDR3 bases: TGTGCCAGCAGTGAATTTGGGAGAGGGTTGACTAATGAAAAACTGTTTTTT.

As regards this clonotype: Its ends do not fully match the called genes, so a read error is possible. V gene TRBV6-5 combines with J gene TRBJ1-5; D gene ambiguous. The CDR3 is 15 amino acids. CDR1 and CDR2 (germline): MNHEY, SVGAGI. This CDR3 is CASSYGGLNKQPRHF. CDR3 DNA sequence: TGTGCCAGCAGTTACGGTGGACTGAATAAGCAGCCCCGGCATTTT.

This clonotype was seen repeatedly, ten times or more. The V gene is TRBV12-3 or TRBV12-4, the J gene TRBJ2-7; TRBD2 is a possible D gene (6 bases). The CDR3 totals 18 residues. The V end lost 3 bases, the J end lost 3 bases, and 24 bases lay between the germline ends. This CDR3 is CASSLAPLGRLRNYEQYF. The CDR3 coding sequence is TGTGCCAGCAGTTTGGCTCCCCTCGGGAGACTAAGAAACTACGAGCAGTACTTC.

J is TRBJ2-1 and V is TRBV3-1, with 7 bases identical to TRBD2. Germline V gene data show CDR1 as LGHDT and CDR2 as YNNKEL (reference sequence). The junction had 2 bases not matched to a gene; V was cut back by 0 bases and J by 3 bases. This CDR3 spans 15 amino acids. The chain's CDR3 is CASSQDPSGYNEQFF. The CDR3, as DNA: TGTGCCAGCAGCCAAGATCCTAGCGGCTACAATGAGCAGTTCTTC.